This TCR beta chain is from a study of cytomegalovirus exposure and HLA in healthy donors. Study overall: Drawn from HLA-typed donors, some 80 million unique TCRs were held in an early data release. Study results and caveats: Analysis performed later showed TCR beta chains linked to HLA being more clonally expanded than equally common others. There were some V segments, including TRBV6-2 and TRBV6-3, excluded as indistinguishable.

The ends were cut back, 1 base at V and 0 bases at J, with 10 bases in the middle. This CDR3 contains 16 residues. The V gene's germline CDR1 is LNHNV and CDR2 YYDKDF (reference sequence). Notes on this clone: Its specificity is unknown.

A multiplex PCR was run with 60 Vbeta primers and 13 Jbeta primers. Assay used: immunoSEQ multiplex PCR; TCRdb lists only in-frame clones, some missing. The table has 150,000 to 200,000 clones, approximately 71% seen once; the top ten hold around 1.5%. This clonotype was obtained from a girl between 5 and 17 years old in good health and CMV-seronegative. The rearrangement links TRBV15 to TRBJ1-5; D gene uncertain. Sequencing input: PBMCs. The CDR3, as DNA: TGTGCCACCAGCAGAGGGTCAGATACTAGCAATCAGCCCCAGCATTTT. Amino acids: CATSRGSDTSNQPQHF.